The clone carrying this T cell receptor beta chain was picked up a small number of times. Its antigen remains unknown. These data come from a study of T-cell memory formation after mild COVID-19. Study-level results: Clones that got smaller from day 15 to 85 had even CD4/CD8, while clones growing later tipped toward CD4+. Several responding clones turned up in pre-infection memory, indicating that cross-reactive memory may have taken part. The CD4+ clones that contracted clustered mainly within CM and EM, and the CD8+ clones concentrated in EMRA.

TCRdb itself ran the 5' RACE reads through MiXCR, one entry per CDR3 protein. The repertoire has about 320,000 distinct CDR3 sequences, approximately 14% of them found once; the top ten carry 20% to 25%. The source of this sequence is a man aged 18 to 35 who had mild COVID-19 (a few samples of this study predate the infection). Cell type and time point are not known. The sequencing sample was made of PBMCs or a T cell subset sorted from them (not recorded which).

CDR3 sequence: CASSLGQAAYNEQFF. The CDR3 DNA is TGTGCCAGCAGCTTAGGCCAGGCAGCCTACAATGAGCAGTTCTTC. The gene calls are TRBV7-6 and TRBJ2-1, with D uncertain. This CDR3 has 15 residues. Trimming stripped 1 base from V and 2 bases from J, with 9 bases between. Germline loops: CDR1 SGHVS, CDR2 FNYEAQ.